The following is a TCR beta chain sequence with its context. This entry belongs to a study of blood T cells in healthy people across ages. Combining a sample-barcoded 5' primer with a J-beta primer mix, a second PCR ran for roughly 7 to 12 cycles. In TCRdb, the 5' RACE reads were re-called with MiXCR into one record per CDR3 protein. The sample shows 380,000 or so distinct CDR3 sequences, 50% to 60% of them seen only once. Extraction of total RNA produced a minimum of 5.5 micrograms from each sample. Germline CDR1 is SGHDN and CDR2 is FVKESK. The CDR3 is 13 residues long. Trimming removed 1 base at V and 3 bases at J, with 7 bases between.

The sample was blood. This clonotype was obtained from a man aged 55 to 70 in good health. V is TRBV14 and J is TRBJ2-7; D ambiguous. The DNA for the CDR3 is TGTGCCAGCAGCCAAGTTCTAGGCTACGAGCAGTACTTC. Translation gives CASSQVLGYEQYF.